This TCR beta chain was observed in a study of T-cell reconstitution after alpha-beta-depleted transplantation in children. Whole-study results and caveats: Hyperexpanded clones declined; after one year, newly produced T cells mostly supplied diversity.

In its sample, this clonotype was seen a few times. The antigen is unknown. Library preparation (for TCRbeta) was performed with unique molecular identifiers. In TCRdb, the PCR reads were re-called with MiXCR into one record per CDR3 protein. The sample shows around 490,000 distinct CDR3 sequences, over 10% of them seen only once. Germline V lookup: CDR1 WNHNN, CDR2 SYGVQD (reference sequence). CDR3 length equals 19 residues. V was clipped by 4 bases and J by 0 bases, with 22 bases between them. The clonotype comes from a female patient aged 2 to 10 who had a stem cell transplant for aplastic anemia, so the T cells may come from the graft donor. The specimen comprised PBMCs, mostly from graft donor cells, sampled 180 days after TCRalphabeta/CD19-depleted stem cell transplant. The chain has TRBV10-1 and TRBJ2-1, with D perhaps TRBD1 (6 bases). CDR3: CASSGRWEGGVGSYNEQFF. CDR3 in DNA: TGCGCCAGCAGTGGAAGGTGGGAAGGGGGAGTGGGCTCCTACAATGAGCAGTTCTTC.